This TCR beta chain is from a study of T cell repertoires in aging, cancer and after chemotherapy. Study-wide results and caveats: Age-matched healthy donors had significantly more diverse, less clonal blood TCR repertoires than untreated cancer patients. In cancer patients, declining TCR diversity with age involved lost richness and lost evenness.

The CDR3 has 14 residues. Germline values: CDR1 SGHTA, CDR2 FQGNSA. After removal of 4 bases from V and 3 bases from J, the junction contained 5 bases not matched to a gene. TRB rearrangements spanning V, D and J were amplified using mixed TRB-A/B primers. TCRdb analysed the multiplex PCR reads with MiXCR anew, one entry per CDR3 protein. The table includes about 2,000 distinct CDR3 sequences, around a quarter detected once. TCR beta rearrangements were amplified from peripheral blood genomic DNA. This clonotype is categorized as medium-sized. Its specificity is not known. The chain has TRBV7-2 and TRBJ2-7, with TRBD1 matching 8 bases. This clonotype originated in a human donor with a solid tumor. Sample: blood. The CDR3 loop is CASSSGTGYYEQYF. CDR3 in DNA: TGTGCCAGCAGCTCCGGGACAGGATACTACGAGCAGTACTTC.